The rows below give T cell receptor beta chains drawn from one sample of a study of OX40 agonist ivuxolimab in advanced cancers. TCRdb's copy holds only in-frame clones and misses some; the assay was immunoSEQ multiplex PCR. The sample consists of 12,000 or so clones, around 84% of them appearing once. The sample was CD4+ or CD8+ T cells sorted from blood, taken in a trial of the OX40 agonist ivuxolimab. These receptors all come from an adult with an advanced solid tumor such as melanoma, head and neck, liver or kidney cancer. The CDR3 runs from the conserved cysteine through the conserved F or W. A D gene is named only where the DNA matches it firmly. Some rows have no size entry. The others give once, few or many, or a class for an expanded clone.

d_gene,v_gene,abundance,j_gene,CDR3nt,CDR3aa
TRBD1,TRBV7-2,NA,TRBJ1-1,TGTGCCAGCAGCATAGCCCCGGGACAGGCTGAAGCTTTCTTT,CASSIAPGQAEAFF
TRBD1,TRBV5-4,NA,TRBJ1-1,TGTGCCAGCAGCGAGGGACAGAGAATGAACACTGAAGCTTTCTTT,CASSEGQRMNTEAFF
NA,TRBV7-9,once,TRBJ1-1,TGTGCCAGCAGCTTAGCAGGGACTGGGAGCTTCCCTGAAGCTTTCTTT,CASSLAGTGSFPEAFF
TRBD1,TRBV15,once,TRBJ2-1,TGTGCCACCAGCAGAGATTCATTGACAGGGGGCGCAATGGGGTTCTACAATGAGCAGTTCTTC,CATSRDSLTGGAMGFYNEQFF
TRBD2,TRBV5-4,once,TRBJ2-7,TGTGCCAGCAGCTTAGGACTAGCGGGAGGGCTATACGAGCAGTACTTC,CASSLGLAGGLYEQYF
NA,TRBV15,NA,TRBJ1-5,TGTGCCACCAGCGATTCCCCGAGTGGTCAGCCCCAGCATTTT,CATSDSPSGQPQHF
NA,TRBV19,NA,TRBJ2-7,TGTGCCAGTAGTAACACAGCCAGTTACGAGCAGTACTTC,CASSNTASYEQYF
NA,TRBV29-1,once,TRBJ1-2,TGCAGCGTTGTGACGACAGAGTTCTATGGCTACACCTTC,CSVVTTEFYGYTF
TRBD2,TRBV7-2,NA,TRBJ2-7,TGTGCCAGCAGCTTAGGTAGCGGGGACGAGCAGTACTTC,CASSLGSGDEQYF
NA,TRBV9,NA,TRBJ2-5,TGTGCCAGCAGCGAGGAACAGGGAGTCTCTATGGAGACCCAGTACTTC,CASSEEQGVSMETQYF
TRBD2,TRBV15,NA,TRBJ2-3,TGTGCCACCAGCAGAGATAGTTCGGGGCTAGCGGCTAGCACAGATACGCAGTATTTT,CATSRDSSGLAASTDTQYF
NA,TRBV6-6,NA,TRBJ2-7,TGTGCCAGCAGTTACGCGTCCTCGGAGCAGTACTTC,CASSYASSEQYF
NA,TRBV7-9,NA,TRBJ2-7,TGTGCCAGCAGCCTTCGACGGACCGGGGACGAGCAGTACTTC,CASSLRRTGDEQYF
TRBD1,TRBV5-8,NA,TRBJ1-2,TGTGCCAGCACCTCACCTGGACAGGGAGGCTATGGCTACACCTTC,CASTSPGQGGYGYTF
NA,TRBV10-3,NA,TRBJ2-2,TGTGCCATCAGTGATATAGCGGTGAACACCGGGGAGCTGTTTTTT,CAISDIAVNTGELFF
NA,TRBV6-5,NA,TRBJ1-2,TGTGCCAGCAGCATTGATTTAAAGGGGAACTATGGCTACACCTTC,CASSIDLKGNYGYTF
NA,TRBV11-2,NA,TRBJ2-7,TGTGCCAGCAGCTTGATCACGGTCACACCCGAGCAGTACTTC,CASSLITVTPEQYF